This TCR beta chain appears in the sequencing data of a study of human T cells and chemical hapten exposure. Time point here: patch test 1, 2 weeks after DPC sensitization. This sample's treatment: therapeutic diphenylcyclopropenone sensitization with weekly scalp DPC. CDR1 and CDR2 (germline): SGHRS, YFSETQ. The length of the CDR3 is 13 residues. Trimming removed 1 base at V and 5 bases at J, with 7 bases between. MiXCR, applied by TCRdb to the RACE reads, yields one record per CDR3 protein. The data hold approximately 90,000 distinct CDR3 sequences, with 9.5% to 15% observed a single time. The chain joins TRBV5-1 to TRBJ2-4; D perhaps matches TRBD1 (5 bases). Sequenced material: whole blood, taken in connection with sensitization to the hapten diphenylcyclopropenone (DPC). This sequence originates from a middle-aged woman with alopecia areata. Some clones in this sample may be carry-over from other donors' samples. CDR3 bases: TGCGCCAGCAGCTTGCAGGGCCAAAACATTCAGTACTTC. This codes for CASSLQGQNIQYF.